The 10 T cell receptor beta chains listed next were all sequenced from one sample in a study. TCRdb processed the 5' RACE reads anew with MiXCR; each CDR3 protein has one entry. The table includes tens of thousands of distinct CDR3 sequences, over 25% detected once. Sequences were obtained from memory CD4+ T cells sorted from a lymph node. Subset: memory CD4+ T cells, CD4+CD45RO+CD25-. The receptors shown here come from a female donor with breast cancer.

The chain combines TRBV4-1 with TRBJ1-3; D remains unclear. CDR1 is MGHRA and CDR2 is YSYEKL in the germline V gene. V lost 4 bases to trimming and J lost 3 bases, with 7 bases between them. This CDR3 is built from 13 residues. CDR3 bases: TGCGCCAGCAGCCCCGCGGTTGGAAACACCATATATTTT. Amino acids: CASSPAVGNTIYF.

The sample holds a few counts of this clonotype. The genes are TRBV6-5 and TRBJ2-7; tentative D call: TRBD1 (6 bases). The CDR3 totals 14 residues. Trimming took off 2 bases at V and 5 bases at J, with 13 bases between the two ends. The germline V gene encodes CDR1 MNHEY and CDR2 SVGAGI. CDR3 in DNA: TGTGCCAGCAGTTACGGGCAGGGGAGCAACGAGCAGTACTTC. It is translated as CASSYGQGSNEQYF.

The rearrangement uses TRBV5-1 and TRBJ2-1, with 15 bases aligning to TRBD2. The V gene end was trimmed by 6 bases and the J gene end by 6 bases; junction bases not matched to a gene: 7. The CDR3 totals 16 residues. CDR1 and CDR2 from the germline V gene are SGHRS and YFSETQ. CDR3 in amino acids: CASKAWTSGRGNEQFF. CDR3 coding DNA: TGCGCCAGCAAGGCCTGGACTAGCGGGAGGGGCAATGAGCAGTTCTTC.

This chain connects TRBV7-2 to TRBJ2-3; 8 bases line up with TRBD2. CDR1 is SGHTA, CDR2 FQGNSA, per germline. V shed 3 bases, J shed 1 base, and the junction held 15 bases outside the gene matches. This CDR3 comprises 19 residues. The CDR3 loop is CASSLSPGLVGDRTDTQYF. The CDR3 DNA is TGTGCCAGCAGCTTGTCTCCGGGACTAGTGGGTGACCGCACAGATACGCAGTATTTT.

This clonotype came up a few times. V usage is TRBV3-1 and J usage is TRBJ2-1; the D is unclear. CDR1 is LGHDT, CDR2 YNNKEL, per germline (reference sequence). V was cut by 6 bases and J by 0 bases, with 12 bases left in between. The length of the CDR3 is 15 residues. The CDR3 protein is CASRQLLSSYNEQFF. The CDR3, as DNA: TGTGCCAGCAGACAACTCCTAAGCTCCTACAATGAGCAGTTCTTC.

The gene calls are TRBV5-1 and TRBJ2-3; D is possibly TRBD2 (6 bases). Germline-derived CDR1 and CDR2 are SGHRS and YFSETQ. The V end was cut by 2 bases, the J end by 4 bases, with 11 bases between. CDR3 length: 14 amino acids. The CDR3 DNA follows: TGCGCCAGCAGCTTACGGCGGGGAGCAGATACGCAGTATTTT. Protein: CASSLRRGADTQYF.

The genes are TRBV11-1 and TRBJ2-2; 9 bases agree with TRBD1. CDR1 and CDR2 (germline): SGHAT, FQDESV (reference sequence). J gave up 5 bases and V 8 bases, and 12 bases lay outside the gene matches. The CDR3 spans 16 residues. The CDR3 sequence is CASGSHGQGRTGELFF. The CDR3 DNA is TGTGCCAGCGGCTCCCACGGACAGGGGAGGACCGGGGAGCTGTTTTTT. Full variable domain (missing parts from reference TRBV11-1 and TRBJ2-2): EAEVAQSPRYKITEKSQAVAFWCDPISGHATLYWYRQILGQGPELLVQFQDESVVDDSQLPKDRFSAERLKGVDSTLKIQPAELGDSAMYLCASGSHGQGRTGELFFGEGSRLTVL.

The chain joins TRBV2 to TRBJ1-1; 7 positions match TRBD1. The CDR3 length is 13 residues. V lost 5 bases and J lost 6; bases outside the gene matches: 6. CDR1 is SNHLY, CDR2 FYNNEI, per germline. CDR3: CASSYRGSAEAFF. CDR3 nucleotide sequence: TGTGCCAGCAGTTACAGGGGATCAGCTGAAGCTTTCTTT.

In its sample, this clonotype was seen a few times. J is TRBJ1-5 and V is TRBV11-1; D is ambiguous. The CDR3 totals 16 residues. Germline lookup yields CDR1 SGHAT and CDR2 FQDESV (reference sequence). V dropped 3 bases and J dropped 2 bases, with 14 bases sitting between them. This CDR3 is CASSFDRHGGNQPQHF. In nucleotides, the CDR3 is TGTGCCAGCAGCTTCGACCGGCACGGGGGCAATCAGCCCCAGCATTTT.

This clonotype was seen a few times. The rearrangement uses TRBV4-2 and TRBJ2-7; 10 bases line up with TRBD2. The V segment lost 4 bases and the J segment 2 bases; nucleotides outside the gene matches: 5. The germline V gene has CDR1 LGHNA and CDR2 YNFKEQ. CDR3 length: 15 residues. For the CDR3, the DNA is TGTGCCAGCAGCCGAGAACTAGCGGGAACCTACGAGCAGTACTTC. Translating gives CASSRELAGTYEQYF.